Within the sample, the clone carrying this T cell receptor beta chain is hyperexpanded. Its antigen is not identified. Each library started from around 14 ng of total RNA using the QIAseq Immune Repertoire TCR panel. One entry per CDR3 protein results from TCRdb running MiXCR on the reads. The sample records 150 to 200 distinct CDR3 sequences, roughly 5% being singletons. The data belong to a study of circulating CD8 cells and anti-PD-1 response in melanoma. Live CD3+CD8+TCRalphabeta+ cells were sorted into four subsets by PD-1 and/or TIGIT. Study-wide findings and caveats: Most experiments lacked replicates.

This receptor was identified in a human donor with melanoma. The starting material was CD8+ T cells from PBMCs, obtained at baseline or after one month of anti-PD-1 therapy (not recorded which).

The CDR3 region has the DNA TGTGCCAGCAGCTTAGACTTGGGTACGCAGTATTTT. Its protein product is CASSLDLGTQYF. V usage is TRBV7-2 and J usage is TRBJ2-3; no definite D call. Germline V gene sequence: CDR1 SGHTA, CDR2 FQGNSA. The V and J ends lost 1 base and 8 bases respectively, with 7 bases between them. The CDR3 extends over 12 amino acids.